This T cell receptor beta chain stems from a study of metastatic and nonmetastatic thyroid tumors. Findings and caveats of the study: Compared with benign nodules, malignant thyroid tumors were reported to have significantly higher TCR beta diversity in both blood and tumor.

This clone was recorded many times. Its specificity is unknown. A much larger clonotype is one base distant, so this may be a read error. The CDR3 does not end in the conserved phenylalanine or tryptophan, so this is likely a read error. The DNA is omitted, as the CDR3 cannot be located on it reliably, and the CDR3 follows TCRdb's listing. TCRdb reprocessed the PCR reads using MiXCR. The sample gives about 43,000 clones, 3.2% of which show up once; more than 8.5% is in the top ten. Patients were all untreated before their thyroid surgery. Sequenced material: blood. This TCR was sampled from a female donor with papillary thyroid cancer or a benign thyroid nodule (not recorded which). Some clones in this sample may be carry-over from other donors' samples.

CDR3 amino acids: CASSLVGPEHRGAVS. The rearrangement joins TRBV5-1 to TRBJ2-2; no check of the table's D call, TRBD2, against the DNA was made. CDR1 is SGHRS, CDR2 YFSETQ, per germline. The CDR3 sequence runs 15 residues, both termini included.